The TCR beta chain described here comes from a study of blood T cell repertoires in COVID-19. Study as a whole: Samples taken during acute and convalescent COVID-19 were collected in the United States, Italy and Spain. PBMCs, B-cell-depleted T cells, or T cells were the source of the cDNA or gDNA that made up the material.

V gave up 4 bases and J gave up 2 bases; unmatched junction bases: 5. This CDR3 has 17 residues. CDR1 is SGHDT, CDR2 YYEEEE, per germline. Original analysis: Quantification of nucleated cells was approximated via reference gene primer amplification. Libraries were prepared by immunoSEQ multiplex PCR; TCRdb keeps only in-frame clonotypes and omits some of them. The D gene and trimming were derived from the DNA, and the V and J assignments and clone size from that table. The sample lists some 180,000 clones, approximately 88% occurring once. This clone is a singleton in its sample. This TCR was recovered from a man in his forties or fifties with acute or convalescent COVID-19. Sequenced: peripheral blood. The V and J genes are TRBV5-6 and TRBJ2-1, with 14 bases aligning to TRBD2. The CDR3: CASSGGLAGAPYNEQFF. Here the CDR3 DNA reads TGTGCCAGCAGCGGGGGACTAGCGGGGGCGCCCTACAATGAGCAGTTCTTC. Full variable domain (missing parts from reference TRBV5-6 and TRBJ2-1): DAGVTQSPTHLIKTRGQQVTLRCSPKSGHDTVSWYQQALGQGPQFIFQYYEEEERQRGNFPDRFSGHQFPNYSSELNVNALLLGDSALYLCASSGGLAGAPYNEQFFGPGTRLTVL.